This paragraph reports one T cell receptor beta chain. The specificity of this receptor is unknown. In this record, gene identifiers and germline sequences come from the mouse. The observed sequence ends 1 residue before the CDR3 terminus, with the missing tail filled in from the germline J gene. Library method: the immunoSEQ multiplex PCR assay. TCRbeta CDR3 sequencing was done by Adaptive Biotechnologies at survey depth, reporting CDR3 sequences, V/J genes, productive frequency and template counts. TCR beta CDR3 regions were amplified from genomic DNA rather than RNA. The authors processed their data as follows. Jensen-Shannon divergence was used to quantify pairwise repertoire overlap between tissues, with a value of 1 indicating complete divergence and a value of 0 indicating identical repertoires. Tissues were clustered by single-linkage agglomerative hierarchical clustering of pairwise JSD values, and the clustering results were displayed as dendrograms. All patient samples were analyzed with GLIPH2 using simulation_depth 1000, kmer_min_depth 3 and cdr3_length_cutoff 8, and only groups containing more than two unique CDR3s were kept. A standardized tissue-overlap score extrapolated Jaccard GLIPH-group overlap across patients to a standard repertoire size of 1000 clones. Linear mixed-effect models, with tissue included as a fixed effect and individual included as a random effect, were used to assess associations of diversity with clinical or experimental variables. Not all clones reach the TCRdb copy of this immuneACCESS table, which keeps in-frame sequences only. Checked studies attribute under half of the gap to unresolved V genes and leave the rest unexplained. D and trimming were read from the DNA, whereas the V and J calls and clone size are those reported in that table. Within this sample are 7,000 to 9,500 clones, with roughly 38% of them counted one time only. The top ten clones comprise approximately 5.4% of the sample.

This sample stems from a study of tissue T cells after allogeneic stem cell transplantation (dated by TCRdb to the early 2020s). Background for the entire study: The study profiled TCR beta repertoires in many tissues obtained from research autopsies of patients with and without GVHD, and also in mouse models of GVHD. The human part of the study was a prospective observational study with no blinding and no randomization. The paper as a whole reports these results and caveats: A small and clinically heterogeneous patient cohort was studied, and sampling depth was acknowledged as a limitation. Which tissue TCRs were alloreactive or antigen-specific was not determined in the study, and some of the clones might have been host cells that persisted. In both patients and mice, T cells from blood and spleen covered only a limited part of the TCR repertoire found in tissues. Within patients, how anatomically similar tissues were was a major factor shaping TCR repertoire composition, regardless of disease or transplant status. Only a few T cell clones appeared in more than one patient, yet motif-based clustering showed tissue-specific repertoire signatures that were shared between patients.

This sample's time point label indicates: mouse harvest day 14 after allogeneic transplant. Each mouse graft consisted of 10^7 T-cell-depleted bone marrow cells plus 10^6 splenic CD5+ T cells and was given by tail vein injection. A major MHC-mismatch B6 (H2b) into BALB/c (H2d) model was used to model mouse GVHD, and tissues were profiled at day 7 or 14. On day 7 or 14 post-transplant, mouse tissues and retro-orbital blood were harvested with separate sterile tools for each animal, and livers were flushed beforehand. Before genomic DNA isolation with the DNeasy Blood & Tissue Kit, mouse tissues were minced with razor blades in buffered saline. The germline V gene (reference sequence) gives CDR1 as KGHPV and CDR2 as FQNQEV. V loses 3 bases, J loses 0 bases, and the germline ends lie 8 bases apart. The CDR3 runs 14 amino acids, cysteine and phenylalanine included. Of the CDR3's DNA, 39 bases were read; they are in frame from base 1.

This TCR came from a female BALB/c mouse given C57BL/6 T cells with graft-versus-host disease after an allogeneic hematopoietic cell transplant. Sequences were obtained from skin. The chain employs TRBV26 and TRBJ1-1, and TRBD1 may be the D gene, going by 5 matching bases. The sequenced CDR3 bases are TGTGCCAGCAGTCTTGGGGGGACAAACACAGAAGTCTTC. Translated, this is CASSLGGTNTEVF. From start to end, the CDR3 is CASSLGGTNTEVFF. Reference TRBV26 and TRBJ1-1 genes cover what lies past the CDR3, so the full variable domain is NSKVIQTPRYLVKGQGQKAKMRCIPEKGHPVVFWYQQNKNNEFKFLINFQNQEVLQQIDMTEKRFSAECPSNSPCSLEIQSSEAGDSALYLCASSLGGTNTEVFFGKGTRLTVV.